The 25 T cell receptor beta chains given below trace back to one sample, sequenced in a study of beta chain features in type 1 diabetes. These TCRs are of unknown antigen specificity. Since all of the isolated RNA was reverse transcribed, expressed TCRB transcripts were what got sequenced. Method: immunoSEQ multiplex PCR; TCRdb's copy keeps in-frame clones and lacks some. The sample has 150,000 to 190,000 clones, about 9.3% seen once. Overall study findings and caveats: Researchers report that Type 1 diabetes patients had moderately but significantly shorter TCRB CDR3s across all four CD4+ subsets.

Input material: central memory CD4+ T cells from blood. These receptors all come from a man aged 25 to 45 with type 1 diabetes.

This clone was recorded at least ten times. The chain employs TRBV2 and TRBJ2-2; D uncertain. Germline V gene data show CDR1 as SNHLY and CDR2 as FYNNEI. V dropped 5 bases and J dropped 3 bases, with 13 bases sitting between them. The CDR3 length is 15 residues. The CDR3 coding sequence is TGTGCCAGCAGTACAGATCTATCTTACACCGGGGAGCTGTTTTTT. This gives the protein CASSTDLSYTGELFF. Full variable domain (outside the CDR3, taken from reference TRBV2 and TRBJ2-2): EPEVTQTPSHQVTQMGQEVILRCVPISNHLYFYWYRQILGQKVEFLVSFYNNEISEKSEIFDDQFSVERPDGSNFTLKIRSTKLEDSAMYFCASSTDLSYTGELFFGEGSRLTVL.

This chain uses TRBV29-1 with TRBJ1-5; tentatively, D is TRBD1 (5 bases). This CDR3 has 13 amino acids. Looked up from germline, CDR1 is SQVTM and CDR2 is ANQGSEA. Trimming took off 4 bases at V and 4 bases at J, with 11 bases between the two ends. The chain's CDR3 is CSVVGQGNQPQHF. Here the CDR3 DNA reads TGCAGCGTTGTAGGGCAGGGAAATCAGCCCCAGCATTTT.

This clone was detected a few times. This chain connects TRBV11-2 to TRBJ2-1, with a tentative D call TRBD1 (5 bases). V lost 1 base to trimming and J lost 16 bases, with 23 bases between them. The CDR3 length is 15 residues. Germline-derived CDR1 and CDR2 are SGHAT and FQNNGV. In DNA form, the CDR3 reads TGTGCCAGCAGCTTAGGACAGTCGGTCCGGGCCTCACCCTTCTTC. It encodes CASSLGQSVRASPFF.

This clone has a handful of counts. This sequence joins TRBV7-8 and TRBJ2-5; 7 nucleotides match TRBD2. V lost 3 bases and J lost 5; bases outside the gene matches: 0. The CDR3 totals 12 residues. Germline assignment: CDR1 SGHVS and CDR2 FQNEAQ. CDR3 amino acids: CASSFGGETQYF. CDR3 coding DNA: TGTGCCAGCAGCTTCGGGGGGGAGACCCAGTACTTC.

This clone appeared a few times. This sequence joins TRBV30 and TRBJ2-1, with D possibly being TRBD2 (5 bases). The V end lost 1 base, the J end lost 2 bases, and 18 bases lay between the germline ends. Germline V gives CDR1 GTSNPN, CDR2 SVGIG (reference sequence). This CDR3 is 17 amino acids long. The CDR3 region is CAWSARKGAVTYNEQFF. The DNA for the CDR3 is TGTGCCTGGAGTGCCCGTAAGGGAGCGGTAACCTACAATGAGCAGTTCTTC.

CDR3 loop: CARGSAWYNEQFF. The CDR3 nucleotides are TGTGCCAGGGGGAGCGCATGGTACAATGAGCAGTTCTTC. The chain links TRBV9 to TRBJ2-1; a weak D match, TRBD2 (5 bases). V was clipped by 8 bases and J by 4 bases, with 13 bases between them. CDR3 length: 13 residues. Germline V gene sequence: CDR1 SGDLS, CDR2 YYNGEE.

There are a few counts of this clone. This chain links TRBV28 with TRBJ2-6, with 7 bases matching TRBD2. Germline CDR1 MDHEN, CDR2 SYDVKM. The V segment lost 8 bases and the J segment 3 bases; nucleotides outside the gene matches: 1. This CDR3 is 13 amino acids long. The CDR3 is CASGGVGANVLTF. As DNA, the CDR3 is TGTGCCAGCGGGGGGGTTGGGGCCAACGTCCTGACTTTC. The full variable domain, in which reference TRBV28 and TRBJ2-6 provide the parts outside the CDR3, is DVKVTQSSRYLVKRTGEKVFLECVQDMDHENMFWYRQDPGLGLRLIYFSYDVKMKEKGDIPEGYSVSREKKERFSLILESASTNQTSMYLCASGGVGANVLTFGAGSRLTVL.

A few counts support this clone. The chain joins TRBV18 to TRBJ2-5, with D possibly being TRBD2 (5 bases). The CDR3 extends over 15 amino acids. The germline V gene has CDR1 KGHSH and CDR2 LQKENI. V lost 3 bases and J lost 5, with 16 bases in between. The CDR3 region is CASSPSGVGFETQYF. The DNA of the CDR3 is TGTGCCAGCTCACCTTCCGGGGTAGGGTTCGAGACCCAGTACTTC.

This clone was detected a few times. V is TRBV4-3 and J is TRBJ2-1; weak D call: TRBD1 (5 bases). The CDR3 has 13 residues. Germline CDR1 is LGHNA and CDR2 is YSLEER. V lost 5 bases and J 8 bases, leaving 13 bases between the germline ends. The CDR3 loop reads CASSSDSGDEQFF. In DNA form, the CDR3 reads TGCGCCAGCAGCTCCGACAGTGGCGATGAGCAGTTCTTC.

This clone appeared a few times. The chain uses TRBV2 and TRBJ2-1; 10 bases are a match to TRBD2. Germline V gene lookup returns CDR1 SNHLY and CDR2 FYNNEI. V was clipped by 8 bases and J by 3 bases; unmatched bases: 10. The CDR3 is 16 residues long. The CDR3 sequence: CASQLSTSGIYNEQFF. CDR3 bases: TGTGCCAGCCAGCTTTCCACTAGCGGGATCTACAATGAGCAGTTCTTC.

The chain employs TRBV6-1 and TRBJ2-6; D gene unclear. The CDR3 sequence is 13 residues long. Per germline, CDR1 MNHNS and CDR2 SASEGT. Trimming pared 11 bases from V and 0 bases from J, leaving 8 bases between. CDR3 in amino acids: CAGESSGANVLTF. CDR3 in DNA: TGTGCCGGAGAAAGCTCTGGGGCCAACGTCCTGACTTTC.

This clone was counted between two and nine times. The chain recombines TRBV14 with TRBJ2-4, with TRBD1 identical over 10 bases. Germline V lookup: CDR1 SGHDN, CDR2 FVKESK. The CDR3 contains 15 residues. With 4 bases clipped from V and 5 bases from J, the junction kept 5 bases outside the gene matches. The CDR3 DNA reads TGTGCCAGCAGCCGATATGGGACAGGGGAAAACATTCAGTACTTC. Protein product: CASSRYGTGENIQYF.

This clone has just a few counts. The CDR3 loop is CASSATSGSSGELFF. The CDR3 DNA sequence: TGTGCCAGCAGCGCAACTAGCGGATCGTCCGGGGAGCTGTTTTTT. V gene TRBV9 combines with J gene TRBJ2-2, with 8 bases matching TRBD2. V trimming: 3 bases; J trimming: 6 bases; junction bases outside the gene matches: 7. The CDR3 runs 15 residues. Germline values: CDR1 SGDLS, CDR2 YYNGEE.

This clone has a handful of counts. The gene calls are TRBV4-2 and TRBJ2-3, with a weak D call TRBD2 (5 bases). This CDR3 region has 15 residues. Trimming shortened V by 3 bases and J by 3 bases, and 13 bases separated the two germline ends. Per the germline V gene, CDR1 is LGHNA and CDR2 is YNFKEQ. The CDR3 reads CASSQGSGITDTQYF. CDR3 bases: TGTGCCAGCAGCCAGGGATCCGGGATAACAGATACGCAGTATTTT.

The chain combines TRBV11-3 with TRBJ2-7; maybe TRBD1 (5 bases). Germline loops: CDR1 SGHNT, CDR2 YENEEA. V gave up 4 bases and J gave up 6 bases, with 13 bases separating them. CDR3 length: 13 amino acids. The CDR3 here is CASSSTQGSEQYF. The CDR3 DNA is TGTGCCAGCAGCTCGACCCAGGGATCCGAGCAGTACTTC.

The sample holds a few counts of this clone. The chain has TRBV7-2 and TRBJ2-3; maybe TRBD1 (5 bases). V lost 5 bases to trimming and J lost 4 bases, with 19 bases between them. Germline V gene lookup returns CDR1 SGHTA and CDR2 FQGNSA. This CDR3 contains 16 residues. This CDR3 is CASSPPRQGLADTQYF. Written as DNA, the CDR3 is TGTGCCAGCAGCCCACCCCGGCAGGGATTGGCAGATACGCAGTATTTT.

V is TRBV6-5 and J is TRBJ2-7, with D possibly matching TRBD1 (5 bases). Between the trimmed V and J ends, which lost 6 bases and 1 base, there was a span of 13 bases. Per the germline V gene, CDR1 is MNHEY and CDR2 is SVGAGI. CDR3 size: 14 residues. The CDR3: CASSWGRNSYEQYF. The CDR3 coding sequence is TGTGCCAGCAGCTGGGGCAGAAATTCCTACGAGCAGTACTTC.

The CDR3, as DNA: TGTGCCAGTAGTATCCTCCATAGCGGGACTAGCACAGATACGCAGTATTTT. Its protein product is CASSILHSGTSTDTQYF. The V gene is TRBV19, the J gene TRBJ2-3, with TRBD2 matching 8 bases. The CDR3 runs 17 residues. V lost 3 bases and J lost 0; bases outside the gene matches: 8. From germline, CDR1 is LNHDA and CDR2 SQIVND (reference sequence).

In its sample, this clone was seen a few times. Other DNA sequences in the same sample also yield this CDR3. The chain uses TRBV5-1 and TRBJ2-1, with 12 bases aligning to TRBD1. The germline V gene encodes CDR1 SGHRS and CDR2 YFSETQ. The CDR3 extends over 14 amino acids. V dropped 4 bases and J dropped 9; count of bases not matched to a gene: 5. CDR3 DNA sequence: TGCGCCAGCAGCCCGGGACAGGGGGCGGGTGAGCAGTTCTTC. Translating it yields CASSPGQGAGEQFF.

The rearrangement links TRBV7-9 to TRBJ2-7; 8 bases fit TRBD1. Germline V lookup: CDR1 SEHNR, CDR2 FQNEAQ (reference sequence). The ends lost 4 bases at V and 6 bases at J; junction bases unmatched: 17. The CDR3 totals 17 residues. The CDR3 nucleotides are TGTGCCAGCAGCTCAAGCAACGGGACAGGCCACCGGGGCGAGCAGTACTTC. Translation: CASSSSNGTGHRGEQYF.

This clone was seen more than once but under ten times. This chain joins TRBV28 and TRBJ1-5; a weak D match, TRBD1 (6 bases). The CDR3 sequence is 12 residues long. V was clipped by 7 bases and J by 7 bases, with 11 bases between them. CDR1 and CDR2 from the germline V gene are MDHEN and SYDVKM. The CDR3 region has the DNA TGTGCCAGCACAGGGGCGTCGCAGCCCCAGCATTTT. It encodes CASTGASQPQHF.

The V call is TRBV29-1, the J call TRBJ1-5, with D possibly TRBD1 on 6 matching bases. Looked up from germline, CDR1 is SQVTM and CDR2 is ANQGSEA. The germline V and J ends were trimmed by 5 bases and 3 bases, with 14 bases remaining between them. CDR3 length: 14 amino acids. The CDR3 region has the DNA TGCAGCGTTCAATTGGACAGCCTCAATCAGCCCCAGCATTTT. It is translated as CSVQLDSLNQPQHF.

This clone was counted only a few times. The chain couples TRBV9 to TRBJ2-5; 8 bases match TRBD2. CDR1 is SGDLS and CDR2 is YYNGEE in the germline V gene. CDR3 length: 16 residues. V lost 1 base to trimming and J lost 4 bases; unmatched junction nucleotides: 9. In DNA form, the CDR3 reads TGTGCCAGCAGCGTAACCCAAGCGGGAGAGGGAGAGACCCAGTACTTC. Translating it yields CASSVTQAGEGETQYF.

The gene calls are TRBV29-1 and TRBJ2-3; possibly TRBD2 for D (5 bases). Trimming stripped 7 bases from V and 3 bases from J, with 14 bases between. Germline loops: CDR1 SQVTM, CDR2 ANQGSEA. The CDR3 extends over 13 amino acids. CDR3 amino acids: CSAGPGLTDTQYF. For the CDR3, the DNA is TGCAGCGCCGGACCGGGGTTGACAGATACGCAGTATTTT.

Only a few counts were recorded for this clone. V gene TRBV14 combines with J gene TRBJ2-1, with 11 bases fitting TRBD2. The CDR3 runs 17 residues. J lost 1 base, V lost 4 bases, and 6 bases had no gene match. CDR1 is SGHDN, CDR2 FVKESK, per germline. The CDR3: CASSPFSGRGSYNEQFF. CDR3 nucleotide sequence: TGTGCCAGCAGCCCCTTTAGCGGGAGGGGTTCCTACAATGAGCAGTTCTTC.